This T cell receptor (beta chain) was captured by sequencing in a study of blood T cells in healthy people across ages. This clonotype was recorded a few times. Alongside a J-beta primer mix, a sample-barcoded 5' primer served in a second PCR lasting about 7 to 11 cycles. TCRdb passed the 5' RACE reads through MiXCR, listing each CDR3 protein once. The data hold some 1.1 million distinct CDR3 sequences, with under 40% observed a single time. Every participating donor contributed around 9.5 milliliters of peripheral blood through a draw. The receptor was derived from a young man in good health. Source material: blood.

The CDR3 DNA sequence: TGCGCCAGCAGCTTGAACCAGTACACTGAAGCTTTCTTT. It codes for CASSLNQYTEAFF. The chain carries TRBV5-1 and TRBJ1-1; D unclear. Trimming stripped 1 base from V and 3 bases from J, with 7 bases between. The CDR3 consists of 13 residues. CDR1 is SGHRS, CDR2 YFSETQ, per germline. Full variable domain (remainder filled in from reference TRBV5-1 and TRBJ1-1): KAGVTQTPRYLIKTRGQQVTLSCSPISGHRSVSWYQQTPGQGLQFLFEYFSETQRNKGNFPGRFSGRQFSNSRSEMNVSTLELGDSALYLCASSLNQYTEAFFGQGTRLTVV.